The 19 T cell receptor beta chains presented below share a single source sample, sequenced in a study of T-cell reconstitution after alpha-beta-depleted transplantation in children. Preparation of the TCRbeta library involved a method that used unique molecular identifiers. TCRdb called the PCR reads again in MiXCR, with one record for every CDR3 protein. Among a few hundred thousand distinct CDR3 sequences listed, about a quarter were seen once. This sample comprised PBMCs, obtained before TCRalphabeta/CD19-depleted stem cell transplant. The receptors shown here come from a boy under two years old with Wiskott-Aldrich syndrome, due to receive a stem cell transplant.

This clonotype came up a few times. The chain employs TRBV28 and TRBJ2-2; no clear D gene. The V gene's germline CDR1 is MDHEN and CDR2 SYDVKM. CDR3 length: 15 amino acids. V was trimmed by 6 bases and J by 5 bases, leaving 16 bases between them. The CDR3 region is CASSPVRMGTGELFF. In nucleotides, the CDR3 is TGTGCCAGCAGCCCAGTCAGGATGGGAACCGGGGAGCTGTTTTTT.

The genes are TRBV20-1 and TRBJ2-3, with a possible D match to TRBD2 (6 bases). V was trimmed by 0 bases and J by 6 bases, leaving 13 bases between them. The V gene's germline CDR1 is DFQATT and CDR2 SNEGSKA (reference sequence). This CDR3 region has 14 residues. CDR3: CSARDLGGTDTQYF. CDR3 coding DNA: TGCAGTGCTAGAGATCTGGGGGGAACGGATACGCAGTATTTT.

The chain joins TRBV6-5 to TRBJ2-1; 9 bases fit TRBD1. Germline V gene data show CDR1 as MNHEY and CDR2 as SVGAGI. The CDR3 sequence is 18 residues long. Trimming cost V 0 bases and J 3 bases; bases outside gene matches: 9. The CDR3 region is CASSYSPNRGRDYNEQFF. The CDR3 DNA reads TGTGCCAGCAGTTACTCCCCTAACAGGGGGCGCGACTACAATGAGCAGTTCTTC.

The chain has TRBV20-1 and TRBJ2-1, with D tentatively TRBD2 (6 bases). Germline-derived CDR1 and CDR2 are DFQATT and SNEGSKA (reference sequence). This CDR3 is 16 amino acids long. V lost 5 bases to trimming and J lost 3 bases, with 20 bases between them. CDR3 coding DNA: TGCAGTGCTTACCTAAGCTGGGGTAGCGGCTACAATGAGCAGTTCTTC. This sequence encodes CSAYLSWGSGYNEQFF.

V gene TRBV4-1 combines with J gene TRBJ1-4; TRBD1 is a possible D gene (5 bases). Germline CDR1 is MGHRA and CDR2 is YSYEKL. Trimming shortened V by 2 bases and J by 3 bases, and 7 bases separated the two germline ends. The CDR3 extends over 14 amino acids. DNA for the CDR3: TGCGCCAGCAGCCAAAGGGGCCCTAATGAAAAACTGTTTTTT. Translated: CASSQRGPNEKLFF.

The chain recombines TRBV5-1 with TRBJ2-1; 7 positions match TRBD2. The CDR3 runs to 14 residues. V lost 7 bases, J lost 4 bases, and 8 bases stayed unmatched. Germline V CDR1 and CDR2: SGHRS, YFSETQ. The CDR3 DNA sequence: TGCGCCAGCTCGTTCCCTAGCGGTTACAATGAGCAGTTCTTC. Protein: CASSFPSGYNEQFF. The whole variable domain, remainder taken from reference TRBV5-1 and TRBJ2-1, is KAGVTQTPRYLIKTRGQQVTLSCSPISGHRSVSWYQQTPGQGLQFLFEYFSETQRNKGNFPGRFSGRQFSNSRSEMNVSTLELGDSALYLCASSFPSGYNEQFFGPGTRLTVL.

This chain links TRBV20-1 with TRBJ2-7; unclear D gene. CDR1 is DFQATT and CDR2 is SNEGSKA in the germline V gene (reference sequence). The V and J ends lost 3 bases and 3 bases respectively, with 9 bases between them. The CDR3 is made up of 12 amino acids. CDR3 residues: CSASRTHYEQYF. The CDR3 DNA reads as TGCAGTGCTAGCCGGACCCACTACGAGCAGTACTTC.

J is TRBJ2-7 and V is TRBV11-2; D may be TRBD1 (5 bases). CDR1 is SGHAT, CDR2 FQNNGV, per germline. The V end was cut by 2 bases, the J end by 1 base, with 12 bases between. The CDR3 sequence is 15 residues long. The CDR3 is CASSLLTDFSYEQYF. CDR3 in DNA: TGTGCCAGCAGCTTATTGACAGATTTTTCCTACGAGCAGTACTTC.

The V call is TRBV2, the J call TRBJ1-5, with D perhaps matching TRBD1 (6 bases). Trimming pared 7 bases from V and 10 bases from J, leaving 17 bases between. Germline loops: CDR1 SNHLY, CDR2 FYNNEI. The CDR3 has 13 residues. CDR3 nucleotide sequence: TGTGCCAGCAAAAACAGGGTTACTCACCCCCAGCATTTT. Its translation is CASKNRVTHPQHF.

In this sample, this clonotype turned up a few times. V and J are TRBV4-1 and TRBJ1-6; D is unclear. Germline V lookup: CDR1 MGHRA, CDR2 YSYEKL. Trimming took 0 bases from V and 0 from J, leaving 12 bases between them. The CDR3 is 18 residues long. The CDR3: CASSQEAEGSSYNSPLHF. The CDR3 nucleotides are TGCGCCAGCAGCCAAGAAGCTGAGGGTAGCTCCTATAATTCACCCCTCCACTTT.

This clonotype was seen a handful of times. This sequence joins TRBV20-1 and TRBJ2-7; 12 nucleotides agree with TRBD2. Germline V gives CDR1 DFQATT, CDR2 SNEGSKA (reference sequence). The CDR3 totals 14 residues. V lost 5 bases and J lost 6; bases outside the gene matches: 8. The CDR3 coding sequence is TGCAGTGCTCAAATCGGGACTAGCGGGCTCGAGCAGTACTTC. Residues: CSAQIGTSGLEQYF.

This chain links TRBV5-1 with TRBJ2-5; TRBD2 matches at 12 bases. Trimming took 4 bases from V and 5 from J; bases not matched to a gene: 6. This CDR3 region has 15 residues. Germline V CDR1 and CDR2: SGHRS, YFSETQ. Written as DNA, the CDR3 is TGCGCCAGCAGCGCTAGCGGGAGGGCCTCCGAGACCCAGTACTTC. Amino acids: CASSASGRASETQYF.

This chain uses TRBV20-1 with TRBJ2-7; D gene unclear. Per the germline V gene, CDR1 is DFQATT and CDR2 is SNEGSKA (reference sequence). Trimming took 0 bases from V and 2 from J, leaving 11 bases between them. The CDR3 totals 14 residues. The CDR3 loop reads CSARDAQYTYEQYF. In DNA, the CDR3 is TGCAGTGCTAGAGACGCCCAGTATACCTACGAGCAGTACTTC.

This clonotype was observed at least ten times. The chain combines TRBV20-1 with TRBJ1-2; 8 bases align to TRBD1. Germline loops: CDR1 DFQATT, CDR2 SNEGSKA (reference sequence). The CDR3 spans 14 residues. J gave up 4 bases and V 6 bases, and 10 bases lay outside the gene matches. The CDR3 loop reads CSAVYPGGSYGYTF. The DNA for the CDR3 is TGCAGTGCCGTTTACCCAGGGGGCAGCTATGGCTACACCTTC.

In this sample, this clonotype turned up a few times. The rearrangement links TRBV11-2 to TRBJ1-5; no reliable D call. The germline V gene has CDR1 SGHAT and CDR2 FQNNGV. Trimming took 5 bases from V and 0 from J, leaving 14 bases between them. The CDR3 totals 16 residues. CDR3 DNA: TGTGCCAGCAGCCCGCGGGCGGGGTATAGCAATCAGCCCCAGCATTTT. Encoded protein: CASSPRAGYSNQPQHF.

The chain carries TRBV27 and TRBJ2-7; 14 nucleotides match TRBD2. Looked up from germline, CDR1 is MNHEY and CDR2 is SMNVEV (reference sequence). The CDR3 is 20 residues long. Germline trimming cut 5 bases from V and 2 bases from J; bases unmatched to any gene: 17. The CDR3 sequence is CASSSRGGLAGEFWAYEQYF. CDR3 bases: TGTGCCAGCAGTAGTAGGGGGGGACTAGCGGGAGAATTTTGGGCCTACGAGCAGTACTTC.

This clonotype was seen a few times. V is TRBV6-2 or TRBV6-3 and J is TRBJ2-1, with 9 bases fitting TRBD2. The CDR3 runs to 17 residues. V lost 6 bases to trimming and J lost 8 bases; unmatched junction nucleotides: 17. Germline values: CDR1 MNHEY, CDR2 SVGEGT. CDR3 in amino acids: CASSSLFPSGVLDEQFF. The DNA for the CDR3 is TGTGCCAGCAGCTCCCTCTTTCCTAGCGGGGTTTTGGATGAGCAGTTCTTC.

The V gene is TRBV30, the J gene TRBJ2-7, with D unclear. The germline V gene encodes CDR1 GTSNPN and CDR2 SVGIG (reference sequence). V dropped 2 bases and J dropped 5 bases, with 7 bases sitting between them. The CDR3 loop spans 11 amino acids. The DNA of the CDR3 is TGTGCCTGGAGTCTTCTCCACGAGCAGTACTTC. Its translation: CAWSLLHEQYF.

This clonotype was counted between two and nine times. The rearrangement joins TRBV24-1 to TRBJ2-1; no definite D call. Germline values: CDR1 KGHDR, CDR2 SFDVKD. The CDR3 length is 16 residues. Trimming removed 5 bases at V and 5 bases at J, with 18 bases between. CDR3 sequence reads: CATSVLTGLGDNEQFF. The CDR3 coding sequence is TGTGCCACCAGTGTTTTAACTGGCCTCGGTGACAATGAGCAGTTCTTC.